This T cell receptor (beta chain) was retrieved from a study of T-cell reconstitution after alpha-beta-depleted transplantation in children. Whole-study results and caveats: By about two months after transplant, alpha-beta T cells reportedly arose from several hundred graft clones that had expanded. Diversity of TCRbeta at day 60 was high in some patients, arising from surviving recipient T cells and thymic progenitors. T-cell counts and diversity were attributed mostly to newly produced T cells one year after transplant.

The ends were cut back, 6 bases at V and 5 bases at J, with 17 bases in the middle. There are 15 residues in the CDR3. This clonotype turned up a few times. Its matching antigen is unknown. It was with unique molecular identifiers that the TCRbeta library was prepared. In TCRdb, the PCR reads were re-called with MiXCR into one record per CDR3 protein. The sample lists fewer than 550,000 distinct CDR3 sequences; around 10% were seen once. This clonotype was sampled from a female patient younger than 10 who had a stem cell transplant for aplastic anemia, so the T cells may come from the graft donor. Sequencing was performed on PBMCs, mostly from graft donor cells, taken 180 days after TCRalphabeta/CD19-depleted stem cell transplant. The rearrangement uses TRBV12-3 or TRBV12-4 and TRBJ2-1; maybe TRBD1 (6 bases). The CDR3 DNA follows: TGTGCCAGCAGGGCACCCAGGACAGTCCACAATGAGCAGTTCTTC. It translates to CASRAPRTVHNEQFF.